This is a list of T cell receptor beta chains from one sample in a study of CD8+CD57+ T cells in acquired aplastic anemia. TCRdb reprocessed the reads via MiXCR and lists one record per CDR3 protein. The sample has fewer than 250,000 distinct CDR3 sequences; 40% to 50% are singletons. The sample comprised sorted CD4+, CD8+, or CD8+CD57+ T cells (not recorded which) from PBMCs. The receptors shown here come from a human donor with aplastic anemia. Each CDR3 is given with its conserved first and last residue. D genes are given only for firm matches. Clone size is not always given. Where it is, it says once, few, many or a class for expanded clones.

TRBJ1-5 TRBV4-1 many . TGCGCCAGCAGCCAAGATTCCGGGGGTCATCAGCCCCAGCATTTT CASSQDSGGHQPQHF
TRBJ2-7 TRBV10-3 . . TGTGCCATCAGTCGGGGGCCCGACACCTCCTACGAGCAGTACTTC CAISRGPDTSYEQYF
TRBJ1-1 TRBV7-9 . . TGTGCCAGCAGCTTAGTTGGGGCGCGTGACACTGAAGCTTTCTTT CASSLVGARDTEAFF
TRBJ1-2 TRBV28 once . TGTGCCAGCAGCGTAAAAGGTTATGGCTACACCTTC CASSVKGYGYTF
TRBJ1-2 TRBV5-1 . . TGTGCCAGCAGCTTATCGGGTGGTGGCTACACCTTC CASSLSGGGYTF
TRBJ2-5 TRBV7-8 many . TGTGCCAGCAGCCTACAGACAGGTTCTGGGGAGACCCAGTACTTC CASSLQTGSGETQYF
TRBJ2-7 TRBV14 many . TGTGCCAGCAGCCGTACCGGGACCAGGGCCTGGGAGCAGTACTTC CASSRTGTRAWEQYF
TRBJ1-5 TRBV20-1 many . TGCAGTGCTACCCAGGGAAGCCGTCGGCAGCCCCAGCATTTT CSATQGSRRQPQHF
TRBJ1-4 TRBV9 . . TGTGCCAGCAGCGAGAGGCCCGGGGCATCCCGTTTGAGGGGTAATGAAAAACTGTTTTTT CASSERPGASRLRGNEKLFF
TRBJ2-7 TRBV28 . . TGTGCCAGCAGGTGGACAAGGGGGAAGGACGAGCAGTACTTC CASRWTRGKDEQYF
TRBJ2-1 TRBV10-2 . TRBD2 TGCGCCAGCACGACTAGCGGGAGCTCCTACAATGAGCAGTTCTTC CASTTSGSSYNEQFF
TRBJ2-1 TRBV7-9 many TRBD2 TGTGCCAGCCCAAGTCTAGCGGGTTACAATGAGCAGTTCTTC CASPSLAGYNEQFF
TRBJ1-4 TRBV10-3 few . TGTGCCATCAAAGGCACAAACTCAAATGAAAAACTGTTTTTT CAIKGTNSNEKLFF
TRBJ2-7 TRBV15 . . TGTGCCACCAGCAGAGATGGCAGGGAGCTGCGCGGGCAGTACTTC CATSRDGRELRGQYF
TRBJ1-2 TRBV29-1 few TRBD1 TGCAGCGTTGAGGGACAGGGTTGGAGCTACACCTTC CSVEGQGWSYTF